This T cell receptor beta chain derives from a study of T cell repertoires in cytomegalovirus infection. Study-wide results and limits: There were HLA-C-restricted CMV-specific TCR beta clonotypes dominating the ex vivo response.

This clonotype has more than one count but fewer than ten. Its antigen is still unknown. MiXCR, run by TCRdb on the reads, gives a single entry per CDR3 protein. In the table there are 500,000 to 600,000 distinct CDR3 sequences, approximately 15% of which are singletons. The sequenced material came from CD8+ T cells from PBMCs. This TCR was sampled from a human donor in good health (CMV status not recorded). Some clones in this sample may be carry-over from other donors' samples.

The CDR3 DNA follows: TGTGCCAGCAGCTTAGGGTGGACAGGGGGCCGGGGCTACACCTTC. Its translation: CASSLGWTGGRGYTF. The chain joins TRBV11-2 to TRBJ1-2, with 11 bases lining up with TRBD1. V was clipped by 1 base and J by 8 bases; unmatched bases: 6. The CDR3 consists of 15 residues. From germline, CDR1 is SGHAT and CDR2 FQNNGV.